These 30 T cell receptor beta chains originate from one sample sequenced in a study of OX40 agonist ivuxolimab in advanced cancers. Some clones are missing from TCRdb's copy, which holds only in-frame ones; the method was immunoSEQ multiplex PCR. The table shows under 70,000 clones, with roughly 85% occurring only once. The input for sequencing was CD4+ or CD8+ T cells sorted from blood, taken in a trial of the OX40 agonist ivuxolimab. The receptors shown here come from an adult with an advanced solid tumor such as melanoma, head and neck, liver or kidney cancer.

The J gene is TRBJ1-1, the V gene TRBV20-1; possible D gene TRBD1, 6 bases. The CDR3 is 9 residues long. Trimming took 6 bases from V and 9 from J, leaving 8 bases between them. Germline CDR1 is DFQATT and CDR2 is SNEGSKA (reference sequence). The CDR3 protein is CSAGTKAFF. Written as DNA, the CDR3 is TGCAGTGCCGGGACAAAAGCTTTCTTT.

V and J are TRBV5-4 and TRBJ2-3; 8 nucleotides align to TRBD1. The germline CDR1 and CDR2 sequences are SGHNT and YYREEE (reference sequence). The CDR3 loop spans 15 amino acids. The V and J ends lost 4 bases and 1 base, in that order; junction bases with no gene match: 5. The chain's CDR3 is CASSHPGGGTDTQYF. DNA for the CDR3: TGTGCCAGCAGCCACCCAGGGGGCGGCACAGATACGCAGTATTTT.

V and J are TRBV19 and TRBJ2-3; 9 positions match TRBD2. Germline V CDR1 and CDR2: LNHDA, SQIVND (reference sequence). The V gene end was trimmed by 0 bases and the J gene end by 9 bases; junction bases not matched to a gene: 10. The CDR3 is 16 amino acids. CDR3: CASSIDRLAGSRTQYF. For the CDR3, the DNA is TGTGCCAGTAGTATAGATCGTCTAGCGGGGAGCCGAACGCAGTATTTT. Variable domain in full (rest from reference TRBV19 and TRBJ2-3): DGGITQSPKYLFRKEGQNVTLSCEQNLNHDAMYWYRQDPGQGLRLIYYSQIVNDFQKGDIAEGYSVSREKKESFPLTVTSAQKNPTAFYLCASSIDRLAGSRTQYFGPGTRLTVL.

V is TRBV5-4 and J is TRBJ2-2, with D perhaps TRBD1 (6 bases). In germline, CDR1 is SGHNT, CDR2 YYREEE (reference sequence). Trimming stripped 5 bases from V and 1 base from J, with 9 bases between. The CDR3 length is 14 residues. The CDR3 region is CASRPRGNTGELFF. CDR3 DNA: TGTGCCAGCAGGCCCAGGGGGAACACCGGGGAGCTGTTTTTT.

CDR3 nucleotides: TGTGCCAGCAGCTTGACGGGGCAGCTTTATGGCTACACCTTC. Translating it yields CASSLTGQLYGYTF. The genes are TRBV7-8 and TRBJ1-2, with a tentative D call TRBD1 (5 bases). CDR3 length: 14 amino acids. The germline V and J ends were trimmed by 3 bases and 5 bases, with 13 bases remaining between them. Germline values: CDR1 SGHVS, CDR2 FQNEAQ.

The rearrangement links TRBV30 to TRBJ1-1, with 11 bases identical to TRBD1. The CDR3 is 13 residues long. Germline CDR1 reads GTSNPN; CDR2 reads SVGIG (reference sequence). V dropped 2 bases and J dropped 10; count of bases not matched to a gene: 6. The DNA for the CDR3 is TGTGCCTGGAGTTGGGGACAGGGGGAATCAGCTTTCTTT. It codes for CAWSWGQGESAFF.

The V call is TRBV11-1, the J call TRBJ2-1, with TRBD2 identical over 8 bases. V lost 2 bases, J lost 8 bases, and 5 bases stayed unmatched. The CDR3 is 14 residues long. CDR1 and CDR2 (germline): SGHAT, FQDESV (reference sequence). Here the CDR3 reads CASSLPRGADEQFF. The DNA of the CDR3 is TGTGCCAGCAGCTTACCGCGGGGGGCGGATGAGCAGTTCTTC.

The CDR3 DNA reads TGTGCCAGTAGTATAGCAAGGGCAGGGCACAATGAGCAGTTCTTC. Protein: CASSIARAGHNEQFF. V usage is TRBV19 and J usage is TRBJ2-1; tentatively, D is TRBD1 (5 bases). Trimming pared 1 base from V and 5 bases from J, leaving 12 bases between. The germline gives CDR1 LNHDA, CDR2 SQIVND (reference sequence). The CDR3 consists of 15 residues.

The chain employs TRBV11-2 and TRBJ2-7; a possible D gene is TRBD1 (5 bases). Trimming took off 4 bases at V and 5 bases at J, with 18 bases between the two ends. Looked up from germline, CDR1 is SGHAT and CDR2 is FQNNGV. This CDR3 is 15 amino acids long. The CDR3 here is CASSSQGSGSDEQYF. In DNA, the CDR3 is TGTGCCAGCAGCTCCCAGGGTTCTGGTTCTGACGAGCAGTACTTC.

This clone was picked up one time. This chain's CDR3 is CASSPEGKTQYF. The CDR3 nucleotides are TGTGCCAGCAGCCCGGAGGGAAAGACCCAGTACTTC. The chain joins TRBV7-3 to TRBJ2-5, with a tentative D call TRBD2 (6 bases). The length of the CDR3 is 12 residues. V was shortened by 5 bases and J by 6 bases, with 10 bases between the two germline ends. The germline V gene encodes CDR1 SGHTA and CDR2 FQGTGA.

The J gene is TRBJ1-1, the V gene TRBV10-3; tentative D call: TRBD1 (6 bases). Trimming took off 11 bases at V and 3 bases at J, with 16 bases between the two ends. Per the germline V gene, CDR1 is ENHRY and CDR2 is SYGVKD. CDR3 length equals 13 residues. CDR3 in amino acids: CAATGRGDTEAFF. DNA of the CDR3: TGTGCCGCCACGGGAAGGGGGGACACTGAAGCTTTCTTT.

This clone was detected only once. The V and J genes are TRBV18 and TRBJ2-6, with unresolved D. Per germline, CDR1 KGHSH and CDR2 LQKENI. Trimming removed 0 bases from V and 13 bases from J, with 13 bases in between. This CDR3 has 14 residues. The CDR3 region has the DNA TGTGCCAGCTCACCACCAAGTGGAGTACCGGTCCTGACTTTC. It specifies CASSPPSGVPVLTF.

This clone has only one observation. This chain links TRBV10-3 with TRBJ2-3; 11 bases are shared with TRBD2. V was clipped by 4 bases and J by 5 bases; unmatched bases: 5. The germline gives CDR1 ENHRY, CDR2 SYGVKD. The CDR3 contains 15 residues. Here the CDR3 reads CAISGVAGGLDTQYF. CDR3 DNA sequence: TGTGCCATCAGTGGGGTAGCGGGGGGGTTAGATACGCAGTATTTT.

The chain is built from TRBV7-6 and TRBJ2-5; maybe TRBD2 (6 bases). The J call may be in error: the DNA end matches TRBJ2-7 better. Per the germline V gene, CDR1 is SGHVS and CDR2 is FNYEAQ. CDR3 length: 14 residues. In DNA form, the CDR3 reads TGTGCCAGCAGCCCAACCGGGGGTTCCTACGAGCAGTACTTC. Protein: CASSPTGGSYEQYF.

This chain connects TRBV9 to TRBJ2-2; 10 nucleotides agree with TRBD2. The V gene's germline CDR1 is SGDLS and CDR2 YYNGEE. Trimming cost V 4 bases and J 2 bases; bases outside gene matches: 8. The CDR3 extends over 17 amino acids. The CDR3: CASSSTRTSGNTGELFF. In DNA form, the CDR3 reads TGTGCCAGCAGCTCCACCCGGACTAGCGGCAACACCGGGGAGCTGTTTTTT.

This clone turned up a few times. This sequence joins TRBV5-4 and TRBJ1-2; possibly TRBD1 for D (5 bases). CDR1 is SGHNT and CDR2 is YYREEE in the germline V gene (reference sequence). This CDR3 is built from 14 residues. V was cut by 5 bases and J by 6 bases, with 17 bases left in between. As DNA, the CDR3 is TGTGCCAGCAGTATTGGGGGTGGGATAGATGGCTACACCTTC. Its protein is CASSIGGGIDGYTF.

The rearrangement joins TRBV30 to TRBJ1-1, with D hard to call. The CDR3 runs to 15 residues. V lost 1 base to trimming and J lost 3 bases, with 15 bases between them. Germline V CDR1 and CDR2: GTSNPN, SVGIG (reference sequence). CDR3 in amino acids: CAWSAPGGYDTEAFF. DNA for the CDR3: TGTGCCTGGAGTGCCCCCGGAGGGTATGACACTGAAGCTTTCTTT.

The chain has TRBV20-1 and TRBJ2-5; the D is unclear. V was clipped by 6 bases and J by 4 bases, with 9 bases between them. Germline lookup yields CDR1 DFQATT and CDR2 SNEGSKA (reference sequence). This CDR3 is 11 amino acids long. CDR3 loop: CSATAGETQYF. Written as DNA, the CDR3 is TGCAGTGCAACAGCAGGAGAGACCCAGTACTTC.

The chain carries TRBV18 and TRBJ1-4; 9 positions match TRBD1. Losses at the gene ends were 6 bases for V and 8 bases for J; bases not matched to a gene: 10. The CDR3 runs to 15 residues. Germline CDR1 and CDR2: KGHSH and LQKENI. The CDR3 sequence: CASSRTGATLEKLFF. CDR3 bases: TGTGCCAGCTCGCGGACAGGGGCAACTCTAGAAAAACTGTTTTTT.

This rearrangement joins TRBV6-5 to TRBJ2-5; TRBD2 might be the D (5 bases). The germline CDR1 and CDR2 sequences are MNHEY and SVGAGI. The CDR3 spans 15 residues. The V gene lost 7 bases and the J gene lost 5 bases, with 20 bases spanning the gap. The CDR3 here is CASTYQPGFLETQYF. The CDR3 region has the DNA TGTGCCAGCACCTACCAGCCGGGGTTTTTGGAGACCCAGTACTTC.

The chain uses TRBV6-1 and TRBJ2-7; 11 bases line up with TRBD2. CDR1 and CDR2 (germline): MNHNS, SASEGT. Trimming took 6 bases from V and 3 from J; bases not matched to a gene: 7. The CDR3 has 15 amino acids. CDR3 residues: CASSGSSGGNYEQYF. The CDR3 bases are TGTGCCAGCAGCGGATCTAGCGGGGGGAACTACGAGCAGTACTTC.

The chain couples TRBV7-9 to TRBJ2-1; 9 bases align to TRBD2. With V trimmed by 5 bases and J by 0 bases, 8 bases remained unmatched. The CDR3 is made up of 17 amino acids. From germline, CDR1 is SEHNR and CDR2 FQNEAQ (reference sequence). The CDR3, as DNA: TGTGCCAGCAGCCCTCGACTAGCGGAGAGCTCCTACAATGAGCAGTTCTTC. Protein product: CASSPRLAESSYNEQFF. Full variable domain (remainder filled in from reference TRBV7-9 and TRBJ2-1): DTGVSQNPRHKITKRGQNVTFRCDPISEHNRLYWYRQTLGQGPEFLTYFQNEAQLEKSRLLSDRFSAERPKGSFSTLEIQRTEQGDSAMYLCASSPRLAESSYNEQFFGPGTRLTVL.

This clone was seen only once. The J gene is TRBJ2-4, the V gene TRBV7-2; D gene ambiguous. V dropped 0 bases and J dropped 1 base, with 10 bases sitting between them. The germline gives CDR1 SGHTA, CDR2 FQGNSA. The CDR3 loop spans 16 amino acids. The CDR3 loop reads CASSLAQVRAKNIQYF. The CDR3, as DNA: TGTGCCAGCAGCTTAGCGCAGGTCAGGGCCAAAAACATTCAGTACTTC. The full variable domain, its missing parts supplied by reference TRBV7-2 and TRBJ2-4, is GAGVSQSPSNKVTEKGKDVELRCDPISGHTALYWYRQSLGQGLEFLIYFQGNSAPDKSGLPSDRFSAERTGGSVSTLTIQRTQQEDSAVYLCASSLAQVRAKNIQYFGAGTRLSVL.

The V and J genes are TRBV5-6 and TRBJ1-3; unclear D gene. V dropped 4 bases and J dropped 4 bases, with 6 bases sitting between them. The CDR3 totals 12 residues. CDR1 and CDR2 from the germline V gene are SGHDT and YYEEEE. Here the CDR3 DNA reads TGTGCCAGCAGCCAATTAGGAAACACCATATATTTT. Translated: CASSQLGNTIYF.

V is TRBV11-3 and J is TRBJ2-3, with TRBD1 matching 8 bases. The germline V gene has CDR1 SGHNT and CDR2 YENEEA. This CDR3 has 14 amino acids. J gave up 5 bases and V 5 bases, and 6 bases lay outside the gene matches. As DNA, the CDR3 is TGTGCCAGCAGCCTCCGACAGGGGCAAGATACGCAGTATTTT. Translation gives CASSLRQGQDTQYF. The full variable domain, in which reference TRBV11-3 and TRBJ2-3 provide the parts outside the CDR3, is EAGVVQSPRYKIIEKKQPVAFWCNPISGHNTLYWYLQNLGQGPELLIRYENEEAVDDSQLPKDRFSAERLKGVDSTLKIQPAELGDSAVYLCASSLRQGQDTQYFGPGTRLTVL.

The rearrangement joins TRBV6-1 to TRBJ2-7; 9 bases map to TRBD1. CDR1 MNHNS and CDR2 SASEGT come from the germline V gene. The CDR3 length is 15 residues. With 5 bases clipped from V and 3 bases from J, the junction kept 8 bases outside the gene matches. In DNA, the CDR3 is TGTGCCAGCAGTCCCAGGGGGACAGGGAACTACGAGCAGTACTTC. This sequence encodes CASSPRGTGNYEQYF.

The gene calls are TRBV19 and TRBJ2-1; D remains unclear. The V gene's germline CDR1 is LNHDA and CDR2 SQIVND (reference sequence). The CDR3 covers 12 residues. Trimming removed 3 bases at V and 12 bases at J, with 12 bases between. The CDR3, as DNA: TGTGCCAGTAGTATCGGCTCCCTCAGGCAGTTCTTC. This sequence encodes CASSIGSLRQFF. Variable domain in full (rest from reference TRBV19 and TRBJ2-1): DGGITQSPKYLFRKEGQNVTLSCEQNLNHDAMYWYRQDPGQGLRLIYYSQIVNDFQKGDIAEGYSVSREKKESFPLTVTSAQKNPTAFYLCASSIGSLRQFFGPGTRLTVL.

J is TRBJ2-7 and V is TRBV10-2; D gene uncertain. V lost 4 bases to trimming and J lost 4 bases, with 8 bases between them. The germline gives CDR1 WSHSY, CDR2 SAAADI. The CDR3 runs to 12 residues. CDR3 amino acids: CASSGVGYEQYF. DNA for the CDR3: TGCGCCAGCAGTGGAGTAGGTTACGAGCAGTACTTC.

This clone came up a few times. CDR3 in DNA: TGTGCCAGCAGCCCTAGGACAGGGTCCACCGGGGAGCTGTTTTTT. This sequence encodes CASSPRTGSTGELFF. The chain is built from TRBV5-4 and TRBJ2-2, with TRBD1 matching 8 bases. This CDR3 is 15 amino acids long. CDR1 is SGHNT and CDR2 is YYREEE in the germline V gene (reference sequence). V gave up 4 bases and J gave up 4 bases; unmatched junction bases: 6. Using reference TRBV5-4 and TRBJ2-2 for the parts outside the CDR3, the full variable domain is ETGVTQSPTHLIKTRGQQVTLRCSSQSGHNTVSWYQQALGQGPQFIFQYYREEENGRGNFPPRFSGLQFPNYSSELNVNALELDDSALYLCASSPRTGSTGELFFGEGSRLTVL.

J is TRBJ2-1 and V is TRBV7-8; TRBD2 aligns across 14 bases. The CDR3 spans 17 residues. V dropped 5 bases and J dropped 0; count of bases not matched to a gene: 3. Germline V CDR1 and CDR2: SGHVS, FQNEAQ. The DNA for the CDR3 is TGTGCCAGCAGCCGTGGACTAGCGGGAGGCTCCTACAATGAGCAGTTCTTC. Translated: CASSRGLAGGSYNEQFF.